This note documents a single T cell receptor (beta chain) sequence. Its antigen is still unknown. The source of the sample is a study of cytomegalovirus exposure and HLA in healthy donors. Study results and caveats: The authors confirmed in vitro that a few CMV-associated chains were specific for CMV antigens.

V gave up 8 bases and J gave up 6 bases; unmatched junction bases: 8. Germline CDR1 reads SNHLY; CDR2 reads FYNNEI. CDR3 length: 14 amino acids. The PCR was carried out with 60 Vbeta primers and 13 Jbeta primers. Some clones are missing from TCRdb's copy, which holds only in-frame ones; the method was immunoSEQ multiplex PCR. This sample has over 130,000 clones, with 82% found just once. The sample comprised PBMCs. The source of this sequence is a male donor in good health and CMV-seronegative. The chain couples TRBV2 to TRBJ1-5, with 9 bases lining up with TRBD1. CDR3 amino acids: CASRGTGLFQPQHF. The CDR3 coding sequence is TGTGCCAGCCGGGGGACAGGGTTGTTTCAGCCCCAGCATTTT.